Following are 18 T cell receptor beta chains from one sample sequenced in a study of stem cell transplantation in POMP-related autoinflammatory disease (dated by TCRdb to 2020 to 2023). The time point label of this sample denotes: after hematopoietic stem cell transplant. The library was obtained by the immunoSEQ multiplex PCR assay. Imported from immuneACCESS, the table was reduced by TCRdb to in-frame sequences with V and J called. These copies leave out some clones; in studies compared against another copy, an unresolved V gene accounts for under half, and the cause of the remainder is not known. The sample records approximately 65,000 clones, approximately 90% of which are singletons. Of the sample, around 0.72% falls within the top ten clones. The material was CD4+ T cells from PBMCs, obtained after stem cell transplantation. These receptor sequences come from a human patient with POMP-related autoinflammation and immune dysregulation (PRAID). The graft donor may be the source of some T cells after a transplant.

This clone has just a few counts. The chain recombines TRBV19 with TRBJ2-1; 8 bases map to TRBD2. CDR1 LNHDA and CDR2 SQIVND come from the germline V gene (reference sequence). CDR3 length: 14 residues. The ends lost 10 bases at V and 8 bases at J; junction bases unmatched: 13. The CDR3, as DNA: TGTGCCACTCACCGCGCGGGAGGCCGCTATGAGCAGTTCTTC. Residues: CATHRAGGRYEQFF.

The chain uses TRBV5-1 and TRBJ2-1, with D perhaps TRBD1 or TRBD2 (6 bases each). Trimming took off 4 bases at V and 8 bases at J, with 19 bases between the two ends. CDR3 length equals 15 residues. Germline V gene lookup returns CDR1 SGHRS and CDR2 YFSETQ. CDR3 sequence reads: CASSRRLEGVHEQFF. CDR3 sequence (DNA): TGCGCCAGCAGCCGTCGACTAGAGGGGGTCCATGAGCAGTTCTTC. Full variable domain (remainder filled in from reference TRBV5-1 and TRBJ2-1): KAGVTQTPRYLIKTRGQQVTLSCSPISGHRSVSWYQQTPGQGLQFLFEYFSETQRNKGNFPGRFSGRQFSNSRSEMNVSTLELGDSALYLCASSRRLEGVHEQFFGPGTRLTVL.

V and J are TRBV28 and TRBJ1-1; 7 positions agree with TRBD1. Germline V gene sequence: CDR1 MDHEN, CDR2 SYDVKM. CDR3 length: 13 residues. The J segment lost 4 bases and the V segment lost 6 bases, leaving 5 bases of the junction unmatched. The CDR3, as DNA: TGTGCCAGCAGCCAGGGGGGCGGCACTGAAGCTTTCTTT. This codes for CASSQGGGTEAFF.

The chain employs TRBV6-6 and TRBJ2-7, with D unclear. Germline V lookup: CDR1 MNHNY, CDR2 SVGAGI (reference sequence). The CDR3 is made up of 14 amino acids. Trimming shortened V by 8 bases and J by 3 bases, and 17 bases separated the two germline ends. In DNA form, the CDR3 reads TGTGCCAGCGAGTTGTTCGGGCAGCTCTACGAGCAGTACTTC. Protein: CASELFGQLYEQYF.

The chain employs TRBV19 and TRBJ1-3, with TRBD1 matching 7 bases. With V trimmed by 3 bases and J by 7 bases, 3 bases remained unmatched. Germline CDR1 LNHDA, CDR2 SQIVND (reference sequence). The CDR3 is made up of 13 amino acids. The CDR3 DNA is TGTGCCAGTAGTATCGACAGGGAGAACACCATATATTTT. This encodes CASSIDRENTIYF.

The CDR3 spells CASSKGAGELGKWQETQYF. CDR3 in DNA: TGTGCCAGCAGCAAAGGGGCAGGGGAGTTGGGCAAATGGCAAGAGACCCAGTACTTC. The J gene is TRBJ2-5, the V gene TRBV7-3; D is perhaps TRBD1 (6 bases). CDR3 length equals 19 residues. V lost 5 bases to trimming and J lost 2 bases, with 27 bases between them. CDR1 and CDR2 from the germline V gene are SGHTA and FQGTGA.

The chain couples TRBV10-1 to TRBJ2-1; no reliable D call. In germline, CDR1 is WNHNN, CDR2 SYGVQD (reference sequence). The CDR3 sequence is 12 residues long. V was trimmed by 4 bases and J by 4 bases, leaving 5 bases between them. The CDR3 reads CASSAGYNEQFF. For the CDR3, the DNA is TGCGCCAGCAGTGCCGGTTACAATGAGCAGTTCTTC.

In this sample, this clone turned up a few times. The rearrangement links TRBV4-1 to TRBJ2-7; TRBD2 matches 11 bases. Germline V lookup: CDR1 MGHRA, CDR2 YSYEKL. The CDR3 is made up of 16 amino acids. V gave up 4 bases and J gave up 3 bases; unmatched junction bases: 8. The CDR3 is CASSPLLAGVNYEQYF. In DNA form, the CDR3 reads TGCGCCAGCAGCCCATTACTAGCGGGAGTCAACTACGAGCAGTACTTC.

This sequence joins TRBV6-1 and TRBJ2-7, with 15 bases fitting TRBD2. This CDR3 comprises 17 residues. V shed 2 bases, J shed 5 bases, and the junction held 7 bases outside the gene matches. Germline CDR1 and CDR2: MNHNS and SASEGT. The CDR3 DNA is TGTGCCAGCAGTGAAAGAAGTTGGACTAGCGGGAGGGACGAGCAGTACTTC. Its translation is CASSERSWTSGRDEQYF.

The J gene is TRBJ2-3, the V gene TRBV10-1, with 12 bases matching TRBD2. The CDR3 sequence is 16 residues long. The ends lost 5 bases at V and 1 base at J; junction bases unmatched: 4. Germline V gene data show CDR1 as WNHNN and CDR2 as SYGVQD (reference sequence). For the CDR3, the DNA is TGCGCCAGCAGTTCCAGACTAGCGGGGGGCACAGATACGCAGTATTTT. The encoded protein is CASSSRLAGGTDTQYF.

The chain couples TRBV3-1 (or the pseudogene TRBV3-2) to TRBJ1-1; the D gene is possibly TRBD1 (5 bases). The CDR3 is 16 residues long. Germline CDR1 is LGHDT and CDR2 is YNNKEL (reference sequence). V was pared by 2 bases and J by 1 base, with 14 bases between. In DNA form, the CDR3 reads TGTGCCAGCAGCCAATTCGGGACGTCCGGGAACACTGAAGCTTTCTTT. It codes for CASSQFGTSGNTEAFF.

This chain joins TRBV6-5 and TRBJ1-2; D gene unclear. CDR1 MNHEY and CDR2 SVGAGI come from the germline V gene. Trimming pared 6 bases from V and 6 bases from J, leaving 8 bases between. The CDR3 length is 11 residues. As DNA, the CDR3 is TGTGCCAGCAGCTCCGGGAATGGCTACACCTTC. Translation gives CASSSGNGYTF.

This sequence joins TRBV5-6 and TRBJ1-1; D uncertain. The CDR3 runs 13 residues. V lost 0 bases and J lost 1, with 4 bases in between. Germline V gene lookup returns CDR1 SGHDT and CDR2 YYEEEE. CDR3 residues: CASSLAGNTEAFF. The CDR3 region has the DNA TGTGCCAGCAGCTTGGCCGGGAACACTGAAGCTTTCTTT.

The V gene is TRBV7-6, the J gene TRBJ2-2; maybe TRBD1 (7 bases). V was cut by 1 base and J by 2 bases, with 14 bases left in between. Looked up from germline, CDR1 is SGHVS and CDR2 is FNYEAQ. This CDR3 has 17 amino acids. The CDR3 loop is CASSLGRQGGNTGELFF. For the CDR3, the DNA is TGTGCCAGCAGCTTAGGTCGTCAGGGGGGAAACACCGGGGAGCTGTTTTTT.

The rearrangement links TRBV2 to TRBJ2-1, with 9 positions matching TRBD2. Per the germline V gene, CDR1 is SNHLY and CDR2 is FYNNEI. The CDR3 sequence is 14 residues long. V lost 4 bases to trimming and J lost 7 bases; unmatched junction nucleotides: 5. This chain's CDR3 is CASSVLAGINEQFF. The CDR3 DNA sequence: TGTGCCAGCAGTGTTCTAGCGGGAATAAATGAGCAGTTCTTC.

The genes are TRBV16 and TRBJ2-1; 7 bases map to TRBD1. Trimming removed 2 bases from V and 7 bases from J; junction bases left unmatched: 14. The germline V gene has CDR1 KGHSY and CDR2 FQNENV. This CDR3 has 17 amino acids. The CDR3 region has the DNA TGTGCCAGCAGCCAAACCCACTTTACCGGGACAGTGAATGAGCAGTTCTTC. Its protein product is CASSQTHFTGTVNEQFF.

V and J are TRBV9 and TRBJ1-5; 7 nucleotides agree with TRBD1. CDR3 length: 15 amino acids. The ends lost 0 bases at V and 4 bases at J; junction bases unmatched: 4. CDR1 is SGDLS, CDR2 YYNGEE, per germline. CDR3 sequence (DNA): TGTGCCAGCAGCGTAGGGGGACAGCAAAATCAGCCCCAGCATTTT. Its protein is CASSVGGQQNQPQHF.

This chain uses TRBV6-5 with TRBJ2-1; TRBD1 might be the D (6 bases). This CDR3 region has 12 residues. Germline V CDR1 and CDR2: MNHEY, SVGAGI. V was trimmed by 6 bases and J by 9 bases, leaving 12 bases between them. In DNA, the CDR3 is TGTGCCAGCAGATTGGGGGCGAGTGAGCAGTTCTTC. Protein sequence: CASRLGASEQFF.